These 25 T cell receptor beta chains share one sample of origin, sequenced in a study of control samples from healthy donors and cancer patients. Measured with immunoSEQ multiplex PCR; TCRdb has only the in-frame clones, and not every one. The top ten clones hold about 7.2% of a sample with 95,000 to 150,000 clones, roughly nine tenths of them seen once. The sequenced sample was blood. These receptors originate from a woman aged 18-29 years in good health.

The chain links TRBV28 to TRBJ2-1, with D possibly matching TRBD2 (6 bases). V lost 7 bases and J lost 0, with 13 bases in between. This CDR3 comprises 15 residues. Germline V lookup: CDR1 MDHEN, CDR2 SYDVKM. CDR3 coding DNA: TGTGCCAGCACCCTCATCGGGGGCTCCTACAATGAGCAGTTCTTC. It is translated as CASTLIGGSYNEQFF.

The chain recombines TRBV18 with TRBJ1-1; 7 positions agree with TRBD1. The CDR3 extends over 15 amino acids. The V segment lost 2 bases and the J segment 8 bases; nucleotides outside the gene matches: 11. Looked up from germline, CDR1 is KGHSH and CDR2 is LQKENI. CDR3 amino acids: CASSPSIGGGMEAFF. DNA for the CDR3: TGTGCCAGCTCACCATCGATTGGAGGGGGCATGGAAGCTTTCTTT.

The CDR3 loop is CASSLAHDRAWHGYTF. The CDR3 nucleotides read TGTGCCAGCAGCTTAGCGCACGACAGGGCATGGCATGGCTACACCTTC. The rearrangement links TRBV7-8 to TRBJ1-2; 7 positions agree with TRBD1. The ends lost 0 bases at V and 6 bases at J; junction bases unmatched: 10. Germline V CDR1 and CDR2: SGHVS, FQNEAQ. The CDR3 is made up of 16 amino acids.

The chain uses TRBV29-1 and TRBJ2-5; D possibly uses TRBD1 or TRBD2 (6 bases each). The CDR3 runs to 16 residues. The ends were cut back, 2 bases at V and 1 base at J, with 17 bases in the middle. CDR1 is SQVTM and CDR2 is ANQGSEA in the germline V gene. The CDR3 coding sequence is TGCAGCGTTGAACATTCGAGTGGGGGGCGCCAAGAGACCCAGTACTTC. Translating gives CSVEHSSGGRQETQYF.

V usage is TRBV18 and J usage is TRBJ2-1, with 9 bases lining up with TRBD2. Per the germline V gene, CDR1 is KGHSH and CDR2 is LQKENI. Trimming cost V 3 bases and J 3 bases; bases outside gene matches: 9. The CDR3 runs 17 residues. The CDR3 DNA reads TGTGCCAGCTCACCCCCTGGGGCGGGGGGGTTCTACAATGAGCAGTTCTTC. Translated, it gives CASSPPGAGGFYNEQFF.

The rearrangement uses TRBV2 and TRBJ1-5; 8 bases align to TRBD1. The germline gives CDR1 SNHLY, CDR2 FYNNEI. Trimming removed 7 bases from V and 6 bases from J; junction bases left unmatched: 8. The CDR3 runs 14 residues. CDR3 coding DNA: TGTGCCAGCAATCAGCGACAGGGGAGTCAGCCCCAGCATTTT. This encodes CASNQRQGSQPQHF.

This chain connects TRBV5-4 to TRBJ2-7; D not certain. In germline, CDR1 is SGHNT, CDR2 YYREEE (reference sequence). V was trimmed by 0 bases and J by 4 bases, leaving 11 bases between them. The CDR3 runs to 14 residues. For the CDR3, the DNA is TGTGCCAGCAGCTTGGGAGCCGTTCAATACGAGCAGTACTTC. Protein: CASSLGAVQYEQYF.

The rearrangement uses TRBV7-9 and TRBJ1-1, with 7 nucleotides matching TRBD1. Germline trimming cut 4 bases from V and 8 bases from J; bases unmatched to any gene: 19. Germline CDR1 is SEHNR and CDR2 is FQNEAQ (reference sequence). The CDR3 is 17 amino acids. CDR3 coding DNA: TGTGCCAGCAGCTCCATAATGGGGTTATACAGGGGAGAGGAAGCTTTCTTT. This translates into CASSSIMGLYRGEEAFF.

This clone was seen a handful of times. CDR3 bases: TGTGCCAGCAGCGGACGGGGACAAACCAACACCGGGGAGCTGTTTTTT. Translated, it gives CASSGRGQTNTGELFF. The J gene is TRBJ2-2, the V gene TRBV9; D possibly corresponds to TRBD1 (6 bases). CDR1 and CDR2 (germline): SGDLS, YYNGEE. The V gene lost 3 bases and the J gene lost 2 bases, with 14 bases spanning the gap. The CDR3 loop spans 16 amino acids.

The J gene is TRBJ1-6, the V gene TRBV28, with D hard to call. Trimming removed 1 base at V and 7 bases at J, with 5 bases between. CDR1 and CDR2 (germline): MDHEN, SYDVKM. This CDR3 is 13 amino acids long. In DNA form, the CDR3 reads TGTGCCAGCAGTTTATTACAGAATTCACCCCTCCACTTT. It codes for CASSLLQNSPLHF. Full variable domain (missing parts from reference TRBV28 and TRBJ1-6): DVKVTQSSRYLVKRTGEKVFLECVQDMDHENMFWYRQDPGLGLRLIYFSYDVKMKEKGDIPEGYSVSREKKERFSLILESASTNQTSMYLCASSLLQNSPLHFGNGTRLTVT.

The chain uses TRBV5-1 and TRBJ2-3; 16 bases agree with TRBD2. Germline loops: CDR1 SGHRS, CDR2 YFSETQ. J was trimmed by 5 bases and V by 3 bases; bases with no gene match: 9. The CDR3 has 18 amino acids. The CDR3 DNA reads TGCGCCAGCAGCTGGGGGACTAGCGGGAGGGCCTTATTAGATACGCAGTATTTT. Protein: CASSWGTSGRALLDTQYF.

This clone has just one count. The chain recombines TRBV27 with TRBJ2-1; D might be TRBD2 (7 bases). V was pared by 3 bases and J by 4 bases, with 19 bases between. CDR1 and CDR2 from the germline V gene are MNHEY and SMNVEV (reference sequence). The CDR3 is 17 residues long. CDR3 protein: CASSFRAGAASYNEQFF. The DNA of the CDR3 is TGTGCCAGCAGTTTCAGGGCGGGGGCCGCTTCTTACAATGAGCAGTTCTTC.

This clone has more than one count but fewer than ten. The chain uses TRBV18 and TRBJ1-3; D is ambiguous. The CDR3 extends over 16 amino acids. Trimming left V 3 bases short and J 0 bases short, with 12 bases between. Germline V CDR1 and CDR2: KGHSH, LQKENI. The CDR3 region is CASSPQTILSGNTIYF. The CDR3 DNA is TGTGCCAGCTCACCGCAGACGATCCTCTCTGGAAACACCATATATTTT.

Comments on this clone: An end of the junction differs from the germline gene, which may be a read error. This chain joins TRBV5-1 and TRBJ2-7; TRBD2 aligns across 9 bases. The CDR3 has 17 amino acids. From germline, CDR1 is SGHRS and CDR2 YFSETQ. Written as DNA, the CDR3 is TGCGCCCGCAGCCCGGGCCCGGCGCGGGGGGGGGTCTACGAGCAGTACTTC. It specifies CARSPGPARGGVYEQYF. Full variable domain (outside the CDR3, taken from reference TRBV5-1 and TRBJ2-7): KAGVTQTPRYLIKTRGQQVTLSCSPISGHRSVSWYQQTPGQGLQFLFEYFSETQRNKGNFPGRFSGRQFSNSRSEMNVSTLELGDSALYLCARSPGPARGGVYEQYFGPGTRLTVT.

The CDR3 DNA follows: TGCGCCAGCAGTAAAAGGACTCGACGGTGTGGAGAGACCCAGTACTTC. It codes for CASSKRTRRCGETQYF. This rearrangement joins TRBV10-1 to TRBJ2-5; the D gene is possibly TRBD2 (5 bases). The CDR3 is 16 residues long. Per germline, CDR1 WNHNN and CDR2 SYGVQD (reference sequence). Trimming left V 5 bases short and J 4 bases short, with 20 bases between.

The DNA for the CDR3 is TGTGCCAGCTCACTGGCCCCGGCAGGGAACACTGAAGCTTTCTTT. The encoded protein is CASSLAPAGNTEAFF. V is TRBV18 and J is TRBJ1-1, with unresolved D. V was trimmed by 4 bases and J by 1 base, leaving 13 bases between them. Germline V gene lookup returns CDR1 KGHSH and CDR2 LQKENI. The length of the CDR3 is 15 residues.

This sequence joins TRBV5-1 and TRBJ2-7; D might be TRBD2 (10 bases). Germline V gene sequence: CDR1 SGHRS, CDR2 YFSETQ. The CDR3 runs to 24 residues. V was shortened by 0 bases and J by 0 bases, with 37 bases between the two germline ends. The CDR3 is CASSLALRGTGTPLASGSSYEQYF. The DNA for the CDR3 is TGCGCCAGCAGCTTGGCCCTAAGGGGGACAGGGACCCCTTTGGCTAGCGGGAGCTCCTACGAGCAGTACTTC.

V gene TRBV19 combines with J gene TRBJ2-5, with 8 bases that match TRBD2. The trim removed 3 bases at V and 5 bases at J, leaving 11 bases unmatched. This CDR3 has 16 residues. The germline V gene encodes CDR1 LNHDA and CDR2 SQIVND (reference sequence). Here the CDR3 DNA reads TGTGCCAGTAGTATCGTAGCGGGACCGAGGAAGGAGACCCAGTACTTC. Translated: CASSIVAGPRKETQYF.

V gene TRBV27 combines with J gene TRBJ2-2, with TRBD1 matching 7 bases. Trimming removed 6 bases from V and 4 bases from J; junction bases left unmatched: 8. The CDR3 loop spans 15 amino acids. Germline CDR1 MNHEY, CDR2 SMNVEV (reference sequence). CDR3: CASRDRVVGTGELFF. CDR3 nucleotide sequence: TGTGCCAGCAGAGACAGGGTAGTCGGCACCGGGGAGCTGTTTTTT.

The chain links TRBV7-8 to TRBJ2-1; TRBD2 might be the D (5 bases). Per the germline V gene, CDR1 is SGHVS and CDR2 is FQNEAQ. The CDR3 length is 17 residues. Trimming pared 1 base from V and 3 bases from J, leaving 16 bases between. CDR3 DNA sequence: TGTGCCAGCAGCTTAGGGTTTGCCCCACTAGTCTACAATGAGCAGTTCTTC. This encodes CASSLGFAPLVYNEQFF.

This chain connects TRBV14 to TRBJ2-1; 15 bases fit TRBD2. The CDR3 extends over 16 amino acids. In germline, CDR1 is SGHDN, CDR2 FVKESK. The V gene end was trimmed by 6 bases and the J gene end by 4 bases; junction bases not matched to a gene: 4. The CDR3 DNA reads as TGTGCCAGCAGTCGGACTAGCGGGGGGGTGTACAATGAGCAGTTCTTC. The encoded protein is CASSRTSGGVYNEQFF.

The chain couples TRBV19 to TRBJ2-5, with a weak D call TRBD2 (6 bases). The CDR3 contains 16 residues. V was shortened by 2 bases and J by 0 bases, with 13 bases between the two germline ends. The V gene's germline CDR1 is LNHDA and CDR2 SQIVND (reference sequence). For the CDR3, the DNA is TGTGCCAGTAGTATACAGGCGGGGTGGTACCAAGAGACCCAGTACTTC. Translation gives CASSIQAGWYQETQYF.

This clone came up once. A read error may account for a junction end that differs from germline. DNA for the CDR3: TGTGCCAGCAGTATACTGCCCTGGCCCCTAGGAGGATTT. Protein sequence: CASSILPWPLGGF. V is TRBV2 and J is TRBJ2-3; possibly TRBD2 for D (5 bases). The germline gives CDR1 SNHLY, CDR2 FYNNEI. The CDR3 is 13 residues long.

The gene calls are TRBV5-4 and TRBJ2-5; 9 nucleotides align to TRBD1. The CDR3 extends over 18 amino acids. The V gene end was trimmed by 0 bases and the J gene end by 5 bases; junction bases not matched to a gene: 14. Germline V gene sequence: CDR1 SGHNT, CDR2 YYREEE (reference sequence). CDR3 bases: TGTGCCAGCAGCTTGGGGGGACAGGGCCTAACGATCGGGGAGACCCAGTACTTC. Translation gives CASSLGGQGLTIGETQYF.

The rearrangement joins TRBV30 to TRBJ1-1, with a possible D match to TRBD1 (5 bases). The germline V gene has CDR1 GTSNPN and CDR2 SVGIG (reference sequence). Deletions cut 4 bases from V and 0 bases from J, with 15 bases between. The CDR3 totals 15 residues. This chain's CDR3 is CAWTRQSNLNTEAFF. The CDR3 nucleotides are TGTGCCTGGACCCGACAGAGCAATTTGAACACTGAAGCTTTCTTT.